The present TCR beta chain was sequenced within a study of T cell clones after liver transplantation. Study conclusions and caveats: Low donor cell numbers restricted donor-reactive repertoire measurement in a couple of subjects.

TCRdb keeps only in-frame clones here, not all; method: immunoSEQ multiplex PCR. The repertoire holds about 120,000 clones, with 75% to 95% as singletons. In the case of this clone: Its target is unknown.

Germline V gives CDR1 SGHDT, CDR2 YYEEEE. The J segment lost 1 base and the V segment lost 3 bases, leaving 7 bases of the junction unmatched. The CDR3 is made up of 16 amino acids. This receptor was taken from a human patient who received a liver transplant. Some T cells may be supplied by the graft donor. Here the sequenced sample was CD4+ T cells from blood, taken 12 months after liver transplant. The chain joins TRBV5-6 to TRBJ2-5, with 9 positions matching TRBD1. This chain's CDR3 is CASSWGTGKGQETQYF. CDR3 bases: TGTGCCAGCAGCTGGGGGACAGGGAAGGGCCAAGAGACCCAGTACTTC.